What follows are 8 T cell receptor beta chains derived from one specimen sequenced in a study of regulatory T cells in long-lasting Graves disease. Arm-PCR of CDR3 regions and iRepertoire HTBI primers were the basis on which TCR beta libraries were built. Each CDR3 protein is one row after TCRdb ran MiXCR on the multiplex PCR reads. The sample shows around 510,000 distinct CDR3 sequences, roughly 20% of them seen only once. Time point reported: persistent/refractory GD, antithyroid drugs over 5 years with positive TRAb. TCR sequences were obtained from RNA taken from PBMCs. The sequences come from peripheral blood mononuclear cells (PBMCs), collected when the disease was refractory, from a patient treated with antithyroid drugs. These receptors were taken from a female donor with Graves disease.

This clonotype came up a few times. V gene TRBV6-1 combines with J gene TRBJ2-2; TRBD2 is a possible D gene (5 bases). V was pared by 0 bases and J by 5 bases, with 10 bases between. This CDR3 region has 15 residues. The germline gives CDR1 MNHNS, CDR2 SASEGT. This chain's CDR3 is CASSEAGVGTGELFF. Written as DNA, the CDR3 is TGTGCCAGCAGTGAAGCGGGAGTTGGTACCGGGGAGCTGTTTTTT.

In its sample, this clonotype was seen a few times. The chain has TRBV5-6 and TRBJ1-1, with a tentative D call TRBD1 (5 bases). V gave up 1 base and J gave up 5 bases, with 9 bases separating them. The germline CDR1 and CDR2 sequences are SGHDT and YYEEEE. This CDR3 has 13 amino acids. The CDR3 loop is CASSLLSGTEAFF. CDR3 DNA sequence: TGTGCCAGCAGCTTGTTGTCAGGGACTGAAGCTTTCTTT.

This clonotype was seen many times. The CDR3 DNA follows: TGTGCCAGCAGTCCCATCCGACTAGCGGGAAAAGAGACCCAGTACTTC. As protein: CASSPIRLAGKETQYF. The rearrangement uses TRBV28 and TRBJ2-5, with 11 bases aligning to TRBD2. CDR1 and CDR2 from the germline V gene are MDHEN and SYDVKM. The CDR3 sequence is 16 residues long. V lost 5 bases to trimming and J lost 3 bases; unmatched junction nucleotides: 8.

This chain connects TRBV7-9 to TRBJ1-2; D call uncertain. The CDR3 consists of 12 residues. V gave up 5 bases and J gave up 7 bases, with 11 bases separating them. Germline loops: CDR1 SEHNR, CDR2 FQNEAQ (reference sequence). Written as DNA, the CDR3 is TGTGCCAGCAGCCCCCCCCAAGGTGGCTACACCTTC. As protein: CASSPPQGGYTF.

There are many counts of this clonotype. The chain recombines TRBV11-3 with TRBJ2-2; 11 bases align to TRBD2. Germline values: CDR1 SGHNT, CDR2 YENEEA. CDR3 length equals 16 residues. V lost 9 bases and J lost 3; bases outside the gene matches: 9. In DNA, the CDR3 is TGTGCCAGTAGCGACACTAGCGGGAGTCACACCGGGGAGCTGTTTTTT. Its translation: CASSDTSGSHTGELFF.

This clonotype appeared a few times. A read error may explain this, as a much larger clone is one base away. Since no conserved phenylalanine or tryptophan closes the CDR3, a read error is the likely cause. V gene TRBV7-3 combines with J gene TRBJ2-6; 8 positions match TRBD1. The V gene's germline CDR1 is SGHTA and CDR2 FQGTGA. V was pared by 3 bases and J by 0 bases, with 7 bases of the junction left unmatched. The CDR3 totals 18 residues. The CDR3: CASSFRPTGGSGANVLTL. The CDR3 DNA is TGTGCCAGCAGCTTCCGACCCACAGGGGGCTCTGGGGCCAACGTCCTGACTCTC.

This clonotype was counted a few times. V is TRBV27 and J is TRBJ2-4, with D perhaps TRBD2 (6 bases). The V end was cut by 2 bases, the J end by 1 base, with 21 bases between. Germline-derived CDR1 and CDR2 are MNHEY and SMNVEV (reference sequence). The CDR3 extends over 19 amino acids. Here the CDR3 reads CASSLKVSSISGAKNIQYF. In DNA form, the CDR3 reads TGTGCCAGCAGTTTAAAAGTTAGCAGTATTAGCGGTGCCAAAAACATTCAGTACTTC.

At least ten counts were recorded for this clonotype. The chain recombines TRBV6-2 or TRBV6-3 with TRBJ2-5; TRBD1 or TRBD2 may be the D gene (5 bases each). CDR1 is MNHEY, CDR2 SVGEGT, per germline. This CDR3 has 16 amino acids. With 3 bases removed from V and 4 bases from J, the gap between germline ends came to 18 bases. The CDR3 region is CASSYLGKRDRETQYF. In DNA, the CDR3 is TGTGCCAGCAGTTATTTAGGGAAAAGGGACCGAGAGACCCAGTACTTC.